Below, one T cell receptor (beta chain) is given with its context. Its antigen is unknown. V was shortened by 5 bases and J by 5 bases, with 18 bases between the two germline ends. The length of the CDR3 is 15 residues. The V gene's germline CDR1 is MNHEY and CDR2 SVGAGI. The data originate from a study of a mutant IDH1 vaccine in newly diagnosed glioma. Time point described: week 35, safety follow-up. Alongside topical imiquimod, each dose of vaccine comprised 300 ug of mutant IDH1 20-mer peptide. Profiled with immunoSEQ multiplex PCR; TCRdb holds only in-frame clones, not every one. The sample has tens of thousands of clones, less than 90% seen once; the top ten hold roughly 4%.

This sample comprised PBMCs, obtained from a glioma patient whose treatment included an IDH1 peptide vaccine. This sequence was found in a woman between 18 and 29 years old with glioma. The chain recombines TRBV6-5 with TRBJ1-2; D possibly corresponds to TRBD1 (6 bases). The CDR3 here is CASSPEVGRGYGYTF. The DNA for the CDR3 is TGTGCCAGCAGTCCGGAGGTGGGCAGGGGTTATGGCTACACCTTC.